This TCR beta chain was documented in a study of T cell responses to AZD1222 COVID-19 vaccine. General observations from the study: White British donors predominated, females outnumbered males, and clonal diversity was possibly underestimated.

Assay: immunoSEQ multiplex PCR; the TCRdb copy retains only in-frame clones and omits some. The sample lists around 84,000 clones, 70% to 90% occurring once. For this clone: Its target is not known.

Trimming stripped 4 bases from V and 2 bases from J, with 6 bases between. The CDR3 sequence is 12 residues long. Germline loops: CDR1 SGHDN, CDR2 FVKESK. V and J are TRBV14 and TRBJ2-7; a weak D match, TRBD1 (6 bases). The sequencing here drew on peripheral blood, taken on day 0 of AZD1222 vaccination. This TCR was sampled from an adult in good health. In nucleotides, the CDR3 is TGTGCCAGCAGCCGGACAGCCTACGAGCAGTACTTC. Its translation: CASSRTAYEQYF.